The clone carrying this T cell receptor beta chain was counted only a few times. As yet, its antigen is unknown. Primers used in a second PCR of roughly 6 to 11 cycles were a sample-barcoded 5' primer and a J-beta primer mix. A single record per CDR3 protein comes from TCRdb applying MiXCR to the 5' RACE reads. The sample lists 800,000 to 950,000 distinct CDR3 sequences, roughly 50% occurring once. The study recruited healthy Caucasian donors from Russia who were aged about 6 to 90. Extraction yielded at least 6 micrograms of total RNA per sample. The source of the sample is a study of blood T cells in healthy people across ages. Study-wide points: Long-lived donors exceeded aged donors in naive CD4+ cells and diversity.

The sequenced sample was blood. This clonotype was obtained from a man aged 25 to 40 in good health.

The CDR3 here is CASSSGNSNQPQHF. The CDR3 nucleotides read TGCGCCAGCAGCAGTGGTAATAGCAATCAGCCCCAGCATTTT. The chain carries TRBV5-1 and TRBJ1-5; D is uncertain. The length of the CDR3 is 14 residues. CDR1 and CDR2 from the germline V gene are SGHRS and YFSETQ. Trimming shortened V by 4 bases and J by 0 bases, and 8 bases separated the two germline ends.